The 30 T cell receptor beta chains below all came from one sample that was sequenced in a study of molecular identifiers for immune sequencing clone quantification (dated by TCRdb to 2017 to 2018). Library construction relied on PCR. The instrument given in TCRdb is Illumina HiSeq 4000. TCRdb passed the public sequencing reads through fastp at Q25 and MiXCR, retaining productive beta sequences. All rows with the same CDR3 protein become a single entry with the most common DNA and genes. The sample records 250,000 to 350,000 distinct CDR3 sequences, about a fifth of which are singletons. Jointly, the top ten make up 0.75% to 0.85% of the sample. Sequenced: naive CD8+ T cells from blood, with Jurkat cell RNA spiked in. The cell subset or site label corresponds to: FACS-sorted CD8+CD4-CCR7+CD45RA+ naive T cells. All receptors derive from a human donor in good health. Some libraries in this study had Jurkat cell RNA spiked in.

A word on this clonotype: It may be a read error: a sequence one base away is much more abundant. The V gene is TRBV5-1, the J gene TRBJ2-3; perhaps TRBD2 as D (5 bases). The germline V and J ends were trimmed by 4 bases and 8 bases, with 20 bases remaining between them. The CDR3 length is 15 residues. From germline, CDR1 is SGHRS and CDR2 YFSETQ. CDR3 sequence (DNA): TGCGCCAGCAGCCCGACCCTAATCTACGAGGGTACGCAGTATTTT. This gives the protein CASSPTLIYEGTQYF.

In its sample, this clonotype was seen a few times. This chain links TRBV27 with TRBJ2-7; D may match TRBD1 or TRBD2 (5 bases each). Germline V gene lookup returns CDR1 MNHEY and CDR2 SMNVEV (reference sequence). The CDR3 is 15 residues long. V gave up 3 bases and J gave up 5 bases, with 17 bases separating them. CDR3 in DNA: TGTGCCAGCAGTTTGGCCGGCCGGAGAGGGGACGAGCAGTACTTC. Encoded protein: CASSLAGRRGDEQYF.

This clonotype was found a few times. CDR3 loop: CASSQDVSRRATEAFF. CDR3 bases: TGCGCCAGCAGCCAAGATGTAAGCCGCCGGGCCACTGAAGCTTTCTTT. J is TRBJ1-1 and V is TRBV4-3; D is undetermined. This CDR3 comprises 16 residues. CDR1 is LGHNA, CDR2 YSLEER, per germline. V was pared by 0 bases and J by 4 bases, with 15 bases between.

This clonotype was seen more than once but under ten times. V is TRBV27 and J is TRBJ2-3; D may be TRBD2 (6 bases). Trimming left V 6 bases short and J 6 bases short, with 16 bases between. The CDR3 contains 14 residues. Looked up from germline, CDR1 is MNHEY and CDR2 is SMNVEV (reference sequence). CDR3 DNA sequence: TGTGCCAGCAGCCTGGGTGGAGGGCTGGATACGCAGTATTTT. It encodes CASSLGGGLDTQYF.

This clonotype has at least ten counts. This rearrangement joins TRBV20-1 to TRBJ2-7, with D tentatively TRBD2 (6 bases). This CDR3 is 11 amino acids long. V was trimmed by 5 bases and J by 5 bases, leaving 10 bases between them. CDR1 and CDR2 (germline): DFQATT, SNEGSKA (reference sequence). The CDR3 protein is CSARRDHEQYF. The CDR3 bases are TGCAGTGCTCGGAGGGACCACGAGCAGTACTTC.

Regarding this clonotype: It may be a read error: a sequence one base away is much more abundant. DNA for the CDR3: TGTGCCTGCAGTCTGGGACGGTCACAGTTCTTC. Residues: CACSLGRSQFF. The V and J genes are TRBV7-3 and TRBJ2-1, with D perhaps assigned TRBD1 or TRBD2 (5 bases each). Germline loops: CDR1 SGHTA, CDR2 FQGTGA. The CDR3 totals 11 residues.

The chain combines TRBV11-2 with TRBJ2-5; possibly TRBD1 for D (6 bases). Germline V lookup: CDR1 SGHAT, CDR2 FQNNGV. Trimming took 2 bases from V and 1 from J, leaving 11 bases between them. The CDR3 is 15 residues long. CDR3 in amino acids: CASSLSRDTQETQYF. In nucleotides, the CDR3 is TGTGCCAGCAGCTTAAGCCGGGACACCCAAGAGACCCAGTACTTC.

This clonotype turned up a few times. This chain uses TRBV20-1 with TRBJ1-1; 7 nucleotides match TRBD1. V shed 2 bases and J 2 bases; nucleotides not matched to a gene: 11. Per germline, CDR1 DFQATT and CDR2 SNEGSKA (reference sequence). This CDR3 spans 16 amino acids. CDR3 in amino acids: CSARSAPTGLNTEAFF. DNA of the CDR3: TGCAGTGCTAGATCCGCCCCGACAGGGTTAAACACTGAAGCTTTCTTT.

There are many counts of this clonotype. In nucleotides, the CDR3 is TGTGCCAGCAGTTTATTCGGTCCAGGCTATAATTCACCCCTCCACTTT. This sequence encodes CASSLFGPGYNSPLHF. V gene TRBV27 combines with J gene TRBJ1-6; D not resolved. Germline CDR1 MNHEY, CDR2 SMNVEV (reference sequence). V lost 1 base and J 3 bases, leaving 10 bases between the germline ends. CDR3 length equals 16 residues.

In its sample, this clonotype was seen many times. This CDR3 is CASSLAGGVDTQYF. The CDR3 bases are TGTGCCAGCAGCTTGGCAGGGGGCGTGGATACGCAGTATTTT. The rearrangement uses TRBV7-6 and TRBJ2-3, with TRBD1 identical over 8 bases. CDR3 length: 14 residues. J was trimmed by 6 bases and V by 3 bases; bases with no gene match: 5. Germline CDR1 reads SGHVS; CDR2 reads FNYEAQ.

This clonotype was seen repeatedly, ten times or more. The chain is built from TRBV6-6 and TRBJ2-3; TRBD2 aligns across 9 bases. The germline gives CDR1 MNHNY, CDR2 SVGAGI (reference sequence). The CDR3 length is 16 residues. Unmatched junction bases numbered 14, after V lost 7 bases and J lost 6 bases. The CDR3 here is CASTVSGGKLMDTQYF. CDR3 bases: TGTGCCAGCACTGTAAGCGGGGGGAAACTAATGGATACGCAGTATTTT.

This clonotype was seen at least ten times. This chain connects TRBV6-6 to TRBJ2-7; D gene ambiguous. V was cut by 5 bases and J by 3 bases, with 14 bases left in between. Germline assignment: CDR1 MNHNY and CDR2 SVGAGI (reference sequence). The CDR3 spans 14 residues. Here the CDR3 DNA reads TGTGCCAGCAGTGACCCGACAAGTCTCTACGAGCAGTACTTC. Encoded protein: CASSDPTSLYEQYF.

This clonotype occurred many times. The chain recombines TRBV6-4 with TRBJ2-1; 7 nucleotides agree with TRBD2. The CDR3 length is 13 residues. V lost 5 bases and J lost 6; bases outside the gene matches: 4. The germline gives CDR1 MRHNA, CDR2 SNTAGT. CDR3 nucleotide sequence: TGTGCCAGCAGTCCCGGACTAGGCAATGAGCAGTTCTTC. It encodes CASSPGLGNEQFF.

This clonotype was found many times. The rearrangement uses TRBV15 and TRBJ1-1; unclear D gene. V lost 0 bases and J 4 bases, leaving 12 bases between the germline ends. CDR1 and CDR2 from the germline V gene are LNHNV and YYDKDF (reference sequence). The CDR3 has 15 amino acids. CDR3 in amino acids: CATSRDKGGGTEAFF. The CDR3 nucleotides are TGTGCCACCAGCAGAGATAAGGGAGGAGGCACTGAAGCTTTCTTT.

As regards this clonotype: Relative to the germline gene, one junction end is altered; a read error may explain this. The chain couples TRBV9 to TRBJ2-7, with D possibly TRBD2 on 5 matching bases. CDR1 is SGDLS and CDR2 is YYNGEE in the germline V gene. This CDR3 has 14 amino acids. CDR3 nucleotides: TGTGCCGGCAGCGTTGAGGGAAGCTCCTACGAGCAGAACTTC. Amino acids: CAGSVEGSSYEQNF.

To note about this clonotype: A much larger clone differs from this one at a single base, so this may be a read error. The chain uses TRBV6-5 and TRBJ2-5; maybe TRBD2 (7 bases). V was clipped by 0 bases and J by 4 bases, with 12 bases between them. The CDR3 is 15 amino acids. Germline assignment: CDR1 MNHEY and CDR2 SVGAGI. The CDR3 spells CASSYSLGGRETQYF. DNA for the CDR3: TGTGCCAGCAGTTACTCACTCGGGGGGCGAGAGACCCAGTACTTC.

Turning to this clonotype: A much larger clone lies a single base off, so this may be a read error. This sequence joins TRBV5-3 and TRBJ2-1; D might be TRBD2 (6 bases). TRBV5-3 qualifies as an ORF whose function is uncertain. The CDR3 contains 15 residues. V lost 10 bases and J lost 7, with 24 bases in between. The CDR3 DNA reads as TGTGCCGGCAGCTTCAGAGAAGGAGGGACTAATGAGCAGTTCTTC. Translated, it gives CAGSFREGGTNEQFF.

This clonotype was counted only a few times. This CDR3 is CASSEDATQETQYF. The CDR3 region has the DNA TGTGCCAGCAGTGAAGACGCAACACAAGAGACCCAGTACTTC. The V and J genes are TRBV2 and TRBJ2-5; D gene ambiguous. In germline, CDR1 is SNHLY, CDR2 FYNNEI. V lost 1 base, J lost 2 bases, and 8 bases lay in between. The CDR3 consists of 14 residues.

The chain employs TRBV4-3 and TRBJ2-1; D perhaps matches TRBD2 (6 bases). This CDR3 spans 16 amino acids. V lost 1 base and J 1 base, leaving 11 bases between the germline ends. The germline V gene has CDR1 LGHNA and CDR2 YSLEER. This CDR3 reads CASSQGQGGSYNEQFF. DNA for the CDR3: TGCGCCAGCAGCCAAGGTCAGGGAGGTTCCTACAATGAGCAGTTCTTC.

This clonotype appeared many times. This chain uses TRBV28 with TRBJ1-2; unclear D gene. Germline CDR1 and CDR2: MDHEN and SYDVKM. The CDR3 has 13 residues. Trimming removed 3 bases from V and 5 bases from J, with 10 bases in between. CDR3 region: CASSLQVGYGYTF. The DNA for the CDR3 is TGTGCCAGCAGTTTGCAGGTGGGGTATGGCTACACCTTC.

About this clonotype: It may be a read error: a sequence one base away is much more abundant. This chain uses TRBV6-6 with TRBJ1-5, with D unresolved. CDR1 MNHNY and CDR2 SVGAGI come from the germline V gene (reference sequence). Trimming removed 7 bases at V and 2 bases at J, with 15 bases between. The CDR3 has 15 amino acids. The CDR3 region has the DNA TGTGCCAGCATTCCGGGCCCTTATGGCAATCAGCCCCAGCATTTT. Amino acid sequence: CASIPGPYGNQPQHF.

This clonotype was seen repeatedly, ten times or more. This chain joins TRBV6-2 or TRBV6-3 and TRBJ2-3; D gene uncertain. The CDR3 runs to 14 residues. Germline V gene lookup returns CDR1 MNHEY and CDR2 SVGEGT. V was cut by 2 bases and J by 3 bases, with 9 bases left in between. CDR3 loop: CASSYGVGTDTQYF. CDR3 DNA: TGTGCCAGCAGTTACGGGGTAGGGACAGATACGCAGTATTTT.

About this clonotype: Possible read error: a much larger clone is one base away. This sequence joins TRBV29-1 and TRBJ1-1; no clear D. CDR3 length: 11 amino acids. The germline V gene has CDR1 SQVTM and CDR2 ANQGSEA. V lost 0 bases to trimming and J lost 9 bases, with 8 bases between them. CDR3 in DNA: TGCAGCGTTGAAGACGTGGGGAAAGCTTTCTTT. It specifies CSVEDVGKAFF.

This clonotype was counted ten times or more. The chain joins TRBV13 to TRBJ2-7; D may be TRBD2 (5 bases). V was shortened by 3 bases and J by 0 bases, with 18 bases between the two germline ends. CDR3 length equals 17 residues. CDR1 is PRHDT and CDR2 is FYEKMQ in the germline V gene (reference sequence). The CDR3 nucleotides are TGTGCCAGCAGCTTCTCCCCGCCCGGAGGACTCTCCTACGAGCAGTACTTC. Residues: CASSFSPPGGLSYEQYF. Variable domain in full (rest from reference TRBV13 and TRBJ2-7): AAGVIQSPRHLIKEKRETATLKCYPIPRHDTVYWYQQGPGQDPQFLISFYEKMQSDKGSIPDRFSAQQFSDYHSELNMSSLELGDSALYFCASSFSPPGGLSYEQYFGPGTRLTVT.

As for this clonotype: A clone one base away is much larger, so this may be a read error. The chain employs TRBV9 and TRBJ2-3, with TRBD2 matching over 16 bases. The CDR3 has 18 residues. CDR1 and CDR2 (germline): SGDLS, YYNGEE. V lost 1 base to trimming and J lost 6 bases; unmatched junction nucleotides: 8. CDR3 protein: CASSVNPGTSGGADTQYF. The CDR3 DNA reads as TGTGCCAGCAGCGTAAACCCCGGGACTAGCGGGGGGGCCGATACGCAGTATTTT.

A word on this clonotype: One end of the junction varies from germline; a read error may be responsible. CDR3 amino acids: CASSIQGNTEALF. In DNA form, the CDR3 reads TGTGCCAGCAGTATACAGGGGAACACTGAAGCTCTCTTT. This chain uses TRBV27 with TRBJ1-1; 7 nucleotides line up with TRBD1. The CDR3 covers 13 residues. Germline lookup yields CDR1 MNHEY and CDR2 SMNVEV (reference sequence).

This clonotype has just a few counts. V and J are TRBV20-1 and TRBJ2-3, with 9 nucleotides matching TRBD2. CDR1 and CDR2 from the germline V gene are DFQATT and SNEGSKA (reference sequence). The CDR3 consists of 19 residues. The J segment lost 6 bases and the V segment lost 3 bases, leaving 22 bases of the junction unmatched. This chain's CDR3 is CSARDPPEKASGVGDTQYF. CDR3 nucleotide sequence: TGCAGTGCTAGGGACCCCCCTGAGAAGGCTAGCGGGGTAGGGGATACGCAGTATTTT.

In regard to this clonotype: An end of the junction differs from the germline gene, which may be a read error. Here the CDR3 reads CAGRATGLPGVTDTQYF. The CDR3 DNA sequence: TGTGCCGGCAGAGCAACCGGGCTTCCTGGAGTCACAGATACGCAGTATTTT. The rearrangement joins TRBV28 to TRBJ2-3, with D unclear. The CDR3 is 17 residues long. Germline loops: CDR1 MDHEN, CDR2 SYDVKM. The variable domain in full, with the rest retrieved from reference TRBV28 and TRBJ2-3, is DVKVTQSSRYLVKRTGEKVFLECVQDMDHENMFWYRQDPGLGLRLIYFSYDVKMKEKGDIPEGYSVSREKKERFSLILESASTNQTSMYLCAGRATGLPGVTDTQYFGPGTRLTVL.

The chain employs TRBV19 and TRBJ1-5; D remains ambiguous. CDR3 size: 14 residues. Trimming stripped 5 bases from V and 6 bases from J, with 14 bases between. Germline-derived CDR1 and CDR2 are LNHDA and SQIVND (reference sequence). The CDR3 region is CASSDPFGRQPQHF. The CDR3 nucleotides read TGTGCCAGTAGTGACCCGTTCGGTCGTCAGCCCCAGCATTTT. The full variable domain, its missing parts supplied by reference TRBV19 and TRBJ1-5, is DGGITQSPKYLFRKEGQNVTLSCEQNLNHDAMYWYRQDPGQGLRLIYYSQIVNDFQKGDIAEGYSVSREKKESFPLTVTSAQKNPTAFYLCASSDPFGRQPQHFGDGTRLSIL.

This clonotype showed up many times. The CDR3 DNA sequence: TGTGCCAGCAGCTTAGATCGGGGGGCGCGGCACGAGCAGTACTTC. Protein sequence: CASSLDRGARHEQYF. The chain recombines TRBV7-6 with TRBJ2-7; TRBD2 might be the D (7 bases). The ends were cut back, 1 base at V and 5 bases at J, with 15 bases in the middle. Germline V gene data show CDR1 as SGHVS and CDR2 as FNYEAQ. This CDR3 has 15 residues. Using reference TRBV7-6 and TRBJ2-7 for the parts outside the CDR3, the full variable domain is GAGVSQSPRYKVTKRGQDVALRCDPISGHVSLYWYRQALGQGPEFLTYFNYEAQQDKSGLPNDRFSAERPEGSISTLTIQRTEQRDSAMYRCASSLDRGARHEQYFGPGTRLTVT.